This TCR beta chain was recovered during a study of T cell responses to AZD1222 COVID-19 vaccine. As for this clone: As yet, its antigen is unknown.

Whole-study results and caveats: Repertoires were collected only later (after the peak T cell response had occurred). Spike-specific TCR depth and breadth grew after two AZD1222 doses. Clonal diversity was possibly underestimated; the donors were predominantly white British and more often female.

Repertoires were generated with immunoSEQ multiplex PCR, while TCRdb's copy carries only in-frame clones and drops some. The sample yields under 85,000 clones, over 75% seen once. V lost 7 bases to trimming and J lost 0 bases, with 10 bases between them. The CDR3 is made up of 14 amino acids. Germline V gene sequence: CDR1 SNHLY, CDR2 FYNNEI. This TCR was sampled from an adult in good health. This sample comprised peripheral blood, obtained on day 0 of MenACWY control vaccination. V gene TRBV2 combines with J gene TRBJ1-5; D call uncertain. The CDR3 loop reads CASTWDYSNQPQHF. Written as DNA, the CDR3 is TGTGCCAGCACTTGGGATTATAGCAATCAGCCCCAGCATTTT.